This T cell receptor (beta chain) was recorded in a study of CD8+ T cells in alopecia areata. The overall study: The drug, tofacitinib, lasted 6 to 18 months, followed by 6 months off drug.

Sorting of PBMCs yielded the CD4+ and CD8+ T cells. Extraction of RNA preceded its reverse transcription into cDNA, which served as the sequencing template. The method was immunoSEQ multiplex PCR; TCRdb's version includes in-frame clones alone and lacks a portion of them. This table holds about 130,000 clones, around 49% found once. V was shortened by 4 bases and J by 0 bases, with 10 bases between the two germline ends. This CDR3 has 15 amino acids. Germline-derived CDR1 and CDR2 are SGHVS and FQNEAQ. General observations from the study: Scalp samples also yield sequences from resident alphabeta T cells of normal skin. Clonality in lesional scalp, especially alopecia totalis/universalis, exceeded that of normal scalp.

A note on this clone: The antigen is undetermined.

The sample was CD8+ T cells sorted from blood, taken at week 0. The chain recombines TRBV7-8 with TRBJ1-5; D may be TRBD1 (6 bases). This receptor was identified in a human donor with alopecia areata. The CDR3 DNA reads TGTGCCAGCAGCTGGGGACAAATTAGCAATCAGCCCCAGCATTTT. This gives the protein CASSWGQISNQPQHF.